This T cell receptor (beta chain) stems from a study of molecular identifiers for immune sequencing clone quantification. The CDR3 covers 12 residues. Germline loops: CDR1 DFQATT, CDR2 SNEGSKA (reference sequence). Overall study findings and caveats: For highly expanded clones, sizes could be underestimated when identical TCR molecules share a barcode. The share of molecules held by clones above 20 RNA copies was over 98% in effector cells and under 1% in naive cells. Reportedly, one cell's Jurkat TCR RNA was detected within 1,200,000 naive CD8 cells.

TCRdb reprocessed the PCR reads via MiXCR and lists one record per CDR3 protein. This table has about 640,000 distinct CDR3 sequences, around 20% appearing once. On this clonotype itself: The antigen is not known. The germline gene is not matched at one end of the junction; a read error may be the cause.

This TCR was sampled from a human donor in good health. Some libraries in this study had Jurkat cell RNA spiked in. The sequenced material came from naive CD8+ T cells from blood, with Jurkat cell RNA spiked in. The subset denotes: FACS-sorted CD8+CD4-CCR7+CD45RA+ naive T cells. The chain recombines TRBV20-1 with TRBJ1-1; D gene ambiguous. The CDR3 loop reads CGASGGDTEAFF. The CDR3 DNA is TGCGGTGCTAGCGGTGGGGACACTGAAGCTTTCTTT.